The 9 T cell receptor beta chains below come from one sample, sequenced in a study of T cell changes during pregnancy in multiple sclerosis. This table comes from immunoSEQ multiplex PCR, and its TCRdb copy is limited to in-frame clones, with some not included. The sample records tens of thousands of clones, over 80% being singletons. Sequences were derived from CD4+ T cells from peripheral blood mononuclear cells, sampled before pregnancy. These receptors were obtained from a female donor with multiple sclerosis, enrolled in a pregnancy study.

The CDR3 DNA reads as TGTGCCAGCAGTCCAGGGGCGAACACTGAAGCTTTCTTT. It is translated as CASSPGANTEAFF. The J gene is TRBJ1-1, the V gene TRBV6-1, with TRBD1 as a possible D gene (6 bases). The CDR3 sequence is 13 residues long. Per the germline V gene, CDR1 is MNHNS and CDR2 is SASEGT. V lost 5 bases, J lost 1 base, and 8 bases lay in between.

The rearrangement links TRBV6-5 to TRBJ2-1, with D maybe TRBD1 (6 bases). The germline V and J ends were trimmed by 2 bases and 9 bases, with 14 bases remaining between them. This CDR3 comprises 14 residues. Per germline, CDR1 MNHEY and CDR2 SVGAGI. CDR3 nucleotides: TGTGCCAGCAGTTACGATGGTAGGGGGAGTGAGCAGTTCTTC. As protein: CASSYDGRGSEQFF.

The chain recombines TRBV6-6 with TRBJ1-5, with D tentatively TRBD1 (5 bases). The V end was cut by 5 bases, the J end by 7 bases, with 21 bases between. Germline values: CDR1 MNHNY, CDR2 SVGAGI (reference sequence). This CDR3 has 16 residues. The CDR3 DNA reads as TGTGCCAGCAGTGGGTCCCGGGCCCTGGACATGCAGCCCCAGCATTTT. Translated, it gives CASSGSRALDMQPQHF.

The chain uses TRBV4-1 and TRBJ1-3; D may be TRBD1 (5 bases). Germline V gene data show CDR1 as MGHRA and CDR2 as YSYEKL. V was clipped by 4 bases and J by 0 bases, with 10 bases between them. CDR3 length: 15 amino acids. Here the CDR3 reads CASSPDSYSGNTIYF. Here the CDR3 DNA reads TGCGCCAGCAGCCCTGACAGTTACTCTGGAAACACCATATATTTT.

This chain uses TRBV7-2 with TRBJ2-3; 7 nucleotides agree with TRBD2. Looked up from germline, CDR1 is SGHTA and CDR2 is FQGNSA. The CDR3 consists of 15 residues. The V and J ends lost 3 bases and 2 bases, in that order; junction bases with no gene match: 5. CDR3 amino acids: CASSFAGEHTDTQYF. The CDR3 DNA sequence: TGTGCCAGCAGCTTTGCGGGGGAGCACACAGATACGCAGTATTTT. The complete variable domain, with remaining parts taken from reference TRBV7-2 and TRBJ2-3, reads GAGVSQSPSNKVTEKGKDVELRCDPISGHTALYWYRQSLGQGLEFLIYFQGNSAPDKSGLPSDRFSAERTGGSVSTLTIQRTQQEDSAVYLCASSFAGEHTDTQYFGPGTRLTVL.

V usage is TRBV27 and J usage is TRBJ1-4; D may be TRBD1 (5 bases). The V end was cut by 5 bases, the J end by 4 bases, with 17 bases between. CDR3 size: 16 residues. Germline CDR1 reads MNHEY; CDR2 reads SMNVEV (reference sequence). The CDR3 here is CASSPSDDRLNEKLFF. Written as DNA, the CDR3 is TGTGCCAGCAGTCCTAGCGATGACAGACTTAATGAAAAACTGTTTTTT.

This chain joins TRBV18 and TRBJ2-3, with 8 nucleotides matching TRBD1. The J segment lost 1 base and the V segment lost 3 bases, leaving 12 bases of the junction unmatched. This CDR3 spans 18 amino acids. The V gene's germline CDR1 is KGHSH and CDR2 LQKENI. CDR3 amino acids: CASSPKERTGHRTDTQYF. The CDR3 DNA sequence: TGTGCCAGCTCACCCAAAGAACGGACAGGGCACCGCACAGATACGCAGTATTTT.

The chain joins TRBV5-1 to TRBJ2-7; 13 positions agree with TRBD2. V was pared by 4 bases and J by 5 bases, with 9 bases of the junction left unmatched. The length of the CDR3 is 16 residues. CDR1 is SGHRS and CDR2 is YFSETQ in the germline V gene. CDR3 nucleotide sequence: TGCGCCAGCAGCCCGACTAGCGGGGGGCCGATAAACGAGCAGTACTTC. This encodes CASSPTSGGPINEQYF.

J is TRBJ2-3 and V is TRBV9; 10 bases agree with TRBD1. The J segment lost 2 bases and the V segment lost 0 bases, leaving 6 bases of the junction unmatched. Germline V gene sequence: CDR1 SGDLS, CDR2 YYNGEE. The CDR3 totals 17 residues. The CDR3 nucleotides are TGTGCCAGCAGCGTAGGGGTCGGGACAGGGGACACAGATACGCAGTATTTT. The encoded protein is CASSVGVGTGDTDTQYF.